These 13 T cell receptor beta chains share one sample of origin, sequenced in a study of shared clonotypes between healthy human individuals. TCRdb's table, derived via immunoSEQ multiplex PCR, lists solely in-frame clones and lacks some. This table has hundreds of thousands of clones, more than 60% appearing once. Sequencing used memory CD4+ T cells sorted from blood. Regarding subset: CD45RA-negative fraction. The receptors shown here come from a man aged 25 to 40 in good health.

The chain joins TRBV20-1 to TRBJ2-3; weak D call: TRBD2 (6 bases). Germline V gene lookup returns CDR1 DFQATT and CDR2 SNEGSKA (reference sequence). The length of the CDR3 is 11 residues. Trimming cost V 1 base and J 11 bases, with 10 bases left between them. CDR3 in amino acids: CSARAGVGQYF. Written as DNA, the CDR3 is TGCAGTGCTAGAGCGGGAGTGGGGCAGTATTTT.

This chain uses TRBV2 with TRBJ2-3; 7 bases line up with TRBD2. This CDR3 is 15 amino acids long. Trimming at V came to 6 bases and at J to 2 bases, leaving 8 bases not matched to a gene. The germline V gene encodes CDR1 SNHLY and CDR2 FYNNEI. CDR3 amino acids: CASRSSGWPTDTQYF. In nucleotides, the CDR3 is TGTGCCAGCAGAAGTAGCGGGTGGCCCACAGATACGCAGTATTTT.

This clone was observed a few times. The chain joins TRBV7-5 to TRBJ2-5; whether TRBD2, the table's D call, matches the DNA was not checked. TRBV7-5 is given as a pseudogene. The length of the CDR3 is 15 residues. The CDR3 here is CVRSLSRDFQETQYF. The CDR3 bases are TGTGTCAGAAGCCTAAGTAGGGACTTTCAAGAGACCCAGTACTTC.

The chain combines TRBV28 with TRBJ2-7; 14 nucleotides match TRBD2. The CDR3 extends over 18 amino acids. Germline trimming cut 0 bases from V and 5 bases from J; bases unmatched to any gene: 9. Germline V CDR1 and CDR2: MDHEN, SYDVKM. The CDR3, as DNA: TGTGCCAGCAGTTTATGGGGGCCGGGACTAGCGGGAGTACACGAGCAGTACTTC. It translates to CASSLWGPGLAGVHEQYF.

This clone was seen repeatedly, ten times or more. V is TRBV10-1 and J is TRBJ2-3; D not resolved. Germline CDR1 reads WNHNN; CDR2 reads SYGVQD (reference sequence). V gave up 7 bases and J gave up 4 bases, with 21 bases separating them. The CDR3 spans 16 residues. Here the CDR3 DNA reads TGCGCCAGCATTCCTTTTGGGTCTCGCTGGGCAGATACGCAGTATTTT. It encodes CASIPFGSRWADTQYF.

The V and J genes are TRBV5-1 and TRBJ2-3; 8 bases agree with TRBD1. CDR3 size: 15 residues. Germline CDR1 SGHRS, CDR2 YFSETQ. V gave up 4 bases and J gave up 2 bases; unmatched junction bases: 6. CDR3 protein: CASSLQGATTDTQYF. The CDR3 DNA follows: TGCGCCAGCAGCCTTCAGGGGGCCACCACAGATACGCAGTATTTT. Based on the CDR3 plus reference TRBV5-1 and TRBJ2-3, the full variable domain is KAGVTQTPRYLIKTRGQQVTLSCSPISGHRSVSWYQQTPGQGLQFLFEYFSETQRNKGNFPGRFSGRQFSNSRSEMNVSTLELGDSALYLCASSLQGATTDTQYFGPGTRLTVL.

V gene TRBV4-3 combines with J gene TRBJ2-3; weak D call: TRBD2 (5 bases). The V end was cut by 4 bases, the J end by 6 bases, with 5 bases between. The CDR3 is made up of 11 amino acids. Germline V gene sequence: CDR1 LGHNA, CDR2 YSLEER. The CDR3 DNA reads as TGCGCCAGCAGCCGCGGGGATACGCAGTATTTT. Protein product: CASSRGDTQYF.

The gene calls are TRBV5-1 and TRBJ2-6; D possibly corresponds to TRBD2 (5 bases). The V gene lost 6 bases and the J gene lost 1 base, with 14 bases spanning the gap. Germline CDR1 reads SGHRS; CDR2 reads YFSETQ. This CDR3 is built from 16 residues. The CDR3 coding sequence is TGCGCCAGCACCTCCCTTCCGGGATCTGGGGCCAACGTCCTGACTTTC. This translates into CASTSLPGSGANVLTF.

The CDR3 coding sequence is TGTGCCAGCAGCCCAGCCCGGTTCGGCACAGATACGCAGTATTTT. It yields the protein CASSPARFGTDTQYF. The chain is built from TRBV9 and TRBJ2-3; D is undetermined. Trimming shortened V by 4 bases and J by 1 base, and 13 bases separated the two germline ends. The germline V gene encodes CDR1 SGDLS and CDR2 YYNGEE. This CDR3 comprises 15 residues.

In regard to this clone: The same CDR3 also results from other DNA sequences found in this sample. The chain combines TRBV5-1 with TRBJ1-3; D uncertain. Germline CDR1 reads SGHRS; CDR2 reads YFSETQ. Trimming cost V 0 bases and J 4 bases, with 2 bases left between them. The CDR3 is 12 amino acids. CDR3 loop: CASSLEGNTIYF. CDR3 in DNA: TGCGCCAGCAGCTTGGAGGGAAACACCATATATTTT.

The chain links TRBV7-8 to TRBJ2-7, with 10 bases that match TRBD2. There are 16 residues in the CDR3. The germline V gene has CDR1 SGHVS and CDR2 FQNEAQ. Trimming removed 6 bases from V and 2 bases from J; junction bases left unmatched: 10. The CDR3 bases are TGTGCCAGCAGTAAGGTCTTCAGCGGGAGGGCCTACGAGCAGTACTTC. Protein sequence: CASSKVFSGRAYEQYF.

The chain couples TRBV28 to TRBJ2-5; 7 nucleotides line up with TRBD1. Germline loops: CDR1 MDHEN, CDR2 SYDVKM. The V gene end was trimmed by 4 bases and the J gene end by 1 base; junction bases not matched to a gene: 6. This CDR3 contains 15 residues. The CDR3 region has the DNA TGTGCCAGCAGTTCCCCCGGGACAGCCCAAGAGACCCAGTACTTC. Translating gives CASSSPGTAQETQYF.

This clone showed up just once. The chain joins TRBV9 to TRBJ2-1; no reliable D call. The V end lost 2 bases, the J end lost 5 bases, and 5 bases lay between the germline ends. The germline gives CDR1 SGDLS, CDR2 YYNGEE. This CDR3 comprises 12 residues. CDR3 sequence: CASSVVNNEQFF. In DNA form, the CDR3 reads TGTGCCAGCAGCGTCGTGAACAATGAGCAGTTCTTC.